This passage covers 5 T cell receptor beta chains from one sample sequenced in a study of T cell responses to AZD1222 COVID-19 vaccine. The method was immunoSEQ multiplex PCR; TCRdb's version includes in-frame clones alone and lacks a portion of them. In the table there are approximately 100,000 clones, over 85% of which are singletons. Sample: peripheral blood, taken on day 0 of AZD1222 vaccination. These receptors came from an adult in good health.

The chain carries TRBV6-5 and TRBJ2-5; 7 bases map to TRBD2. J gave up 3 bases and V 10 bases, and 5 bases lay outside the gene matches. Germline assignment: CDR1 MNHEY and CDR2 SVGAGI. The CDR3 covers 12 residues. The CDR3 nucleotides read TGTGCCACCAGCCGGGGGGAAGAGACCCAGTACTTC. Translation: CATSRGEETQYF.

This rearrangement joins TRBV11-3 to TRBJ1-2; D perhaps matches TRBD1 (5 bases). The CDR3 runs to 12 residues. Germline V gives CDR1 SGHNT, CDR2 YENEEA. The CDR3 DNA follows: TGTGCTACAAGGGGCGAGAACTATGGCTACACCTTC. Amino acids: CATRGENYGYTF.

The rearrangement uses TRBV3-1 (or the pseudogene TRBV3-2) and TRBJ2-1; no clear D. The CDR3 is made up of 13 amino acids. Germline V gene sequence: CDR1 LGHDT, CDR2 YNNKEL (reference sequence). V was cut by 2 bases and J by 9 bases, with 11 bases left in between. The CDR3 is CASSQIRLGEQFF. In DNA, the CDR3 is TGTGCCAGCAGCCAAATCCGGCTGGGTGAGCAGTTCTTC.

The chain combines TRBV3-1 (or the pseudogene TRBV3-2) with TRBJ1-6; 8 bases agree with TRBD1. CDR3 length: 17 amino acids. The junction had 9 bases not matched to a gene; V was cut back by 2 bases and J by 6 bases. Germline V CDR1 and CDR2: LGHDT, YNNKEL (reference sequence). CDR3 sequence reads: CASSQLAGTGGNSPLHF. The CDR3 nucleotides are TGTGCCAGCAGCCAATTAGCCGGTACAGGGGGTAATTCACCCCTCCACTTT.

The chain joins TRBV6-1 to TRBJ1-5, with D perhaps matching TRBD1 (6 bases). The CDR3 runs to 16 residues. Trimming pared 2 bases from V and 5 bases from J, leaving 16 bases between. CDR1 MNHNS and CDR2 SASEGT come from the germline V gene. CDR3 nucleotide sequence: TGTGCCAGCAGTGAATTCGATATAAGGACAGATCAGCCCCAGCATTTT. This codes for CASSEFDIRTDQPQHF.